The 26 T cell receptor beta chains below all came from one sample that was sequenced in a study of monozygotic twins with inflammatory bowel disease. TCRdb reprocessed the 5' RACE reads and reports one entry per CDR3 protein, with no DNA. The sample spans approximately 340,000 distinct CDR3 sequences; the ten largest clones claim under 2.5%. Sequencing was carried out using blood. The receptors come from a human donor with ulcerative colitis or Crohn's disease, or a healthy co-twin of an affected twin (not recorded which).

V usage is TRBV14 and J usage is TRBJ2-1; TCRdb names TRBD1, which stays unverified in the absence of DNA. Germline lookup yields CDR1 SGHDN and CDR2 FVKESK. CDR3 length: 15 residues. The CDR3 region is CASSHTLRIDNEQFF.

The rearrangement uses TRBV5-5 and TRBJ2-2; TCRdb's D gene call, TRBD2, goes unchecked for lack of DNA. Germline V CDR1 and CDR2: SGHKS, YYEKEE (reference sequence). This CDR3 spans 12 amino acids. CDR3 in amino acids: CASSPEVGELFF.

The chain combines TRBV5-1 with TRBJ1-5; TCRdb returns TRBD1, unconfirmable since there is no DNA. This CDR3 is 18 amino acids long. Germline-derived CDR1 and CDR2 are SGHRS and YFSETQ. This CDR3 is CASSSPVTGALGNQPQHF.

The CDR3 reads CASSLGSGLLSSSYNEQFF. The chain carries TRBV28 and TRBJ2-1; lacking DNA, the TRBD1 call made by TCRdb goes unchecked. Per germline, CDR1 MDHEN and CDR2 SYDVKM. This CDR3 comprises 19 residues.

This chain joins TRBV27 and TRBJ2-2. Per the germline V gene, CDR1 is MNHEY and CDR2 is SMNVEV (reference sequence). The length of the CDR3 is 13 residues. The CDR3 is CASSPAVTGELFF.

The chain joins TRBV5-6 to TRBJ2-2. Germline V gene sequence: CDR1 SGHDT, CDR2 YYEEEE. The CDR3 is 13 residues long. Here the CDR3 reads CASSPDGTGELFF.

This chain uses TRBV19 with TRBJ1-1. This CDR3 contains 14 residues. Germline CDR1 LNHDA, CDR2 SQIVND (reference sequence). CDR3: CASGQEGGGTEAFF.

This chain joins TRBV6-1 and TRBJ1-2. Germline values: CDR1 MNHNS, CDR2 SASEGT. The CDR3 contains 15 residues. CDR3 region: CASSQLEGSNYGYTF.

CDR3 region: CASSRGGGSYGYTF. This chain connects TRBV28 to TRBJ1-2; TCRdb proposes TRBD1, but this gene call is untestable without DNA. Per germline, CDR1 MDHEN and CDR2 SYDVKM. This CDR3 has 14 amino acids.

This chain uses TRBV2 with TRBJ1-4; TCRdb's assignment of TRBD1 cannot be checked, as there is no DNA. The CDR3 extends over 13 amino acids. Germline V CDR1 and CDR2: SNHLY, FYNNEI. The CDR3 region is CASQDRANEKLFF.

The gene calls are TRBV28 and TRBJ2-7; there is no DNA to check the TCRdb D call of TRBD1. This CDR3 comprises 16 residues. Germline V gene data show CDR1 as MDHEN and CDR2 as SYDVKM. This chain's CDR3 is CASSFLSQGAGYEQYF.

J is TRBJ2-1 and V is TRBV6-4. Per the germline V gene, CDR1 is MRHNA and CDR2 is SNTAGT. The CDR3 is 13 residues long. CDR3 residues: CASSDSDYNEQFF.

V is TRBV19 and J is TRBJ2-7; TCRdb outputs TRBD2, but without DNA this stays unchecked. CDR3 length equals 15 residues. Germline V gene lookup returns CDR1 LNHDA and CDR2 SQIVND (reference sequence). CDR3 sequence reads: CASSIASGFSYEQYF.

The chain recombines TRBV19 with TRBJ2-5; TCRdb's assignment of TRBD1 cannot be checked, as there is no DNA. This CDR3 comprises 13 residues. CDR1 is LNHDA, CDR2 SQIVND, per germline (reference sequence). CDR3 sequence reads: CASDPGGSETQYF.

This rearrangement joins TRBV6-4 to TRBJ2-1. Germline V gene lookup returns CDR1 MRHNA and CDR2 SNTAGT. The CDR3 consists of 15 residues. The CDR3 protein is CASSDGGGTYNEQFF.

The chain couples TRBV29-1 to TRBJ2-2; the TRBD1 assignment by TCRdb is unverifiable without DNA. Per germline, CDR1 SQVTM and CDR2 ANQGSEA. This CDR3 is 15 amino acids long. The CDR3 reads CSARKGARNTGELFF.

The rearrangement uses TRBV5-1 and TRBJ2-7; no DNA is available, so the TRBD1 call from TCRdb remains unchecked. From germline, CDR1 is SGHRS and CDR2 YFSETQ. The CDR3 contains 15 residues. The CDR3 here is CASSLEGTVSYEQYF.

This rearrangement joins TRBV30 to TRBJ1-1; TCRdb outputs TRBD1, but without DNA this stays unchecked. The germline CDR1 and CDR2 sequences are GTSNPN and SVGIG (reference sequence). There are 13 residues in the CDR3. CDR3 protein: CAWRNRGITEAFF. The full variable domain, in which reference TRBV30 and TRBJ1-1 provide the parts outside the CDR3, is SQTIHQWPATLVQPVGSPLSLECTVEGTSNPNLYWYRQAAGRGLQLLFYSVGIGQISSEVPQNLSASRPQDRQFILSSKKLLLSDSGFYLCAWRNRGITEAFFGQGTRLTVV.

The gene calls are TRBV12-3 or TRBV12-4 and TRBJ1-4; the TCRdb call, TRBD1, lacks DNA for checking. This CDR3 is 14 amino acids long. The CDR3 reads CASSFRTGYEKLFF.

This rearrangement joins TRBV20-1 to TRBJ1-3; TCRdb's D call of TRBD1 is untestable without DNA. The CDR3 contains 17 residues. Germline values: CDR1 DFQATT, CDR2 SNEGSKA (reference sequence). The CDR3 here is CSAREGGTGISGNTIYF.

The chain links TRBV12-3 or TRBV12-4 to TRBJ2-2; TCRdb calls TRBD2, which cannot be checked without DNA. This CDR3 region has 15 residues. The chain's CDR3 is CATPPLGGYTGELFF.

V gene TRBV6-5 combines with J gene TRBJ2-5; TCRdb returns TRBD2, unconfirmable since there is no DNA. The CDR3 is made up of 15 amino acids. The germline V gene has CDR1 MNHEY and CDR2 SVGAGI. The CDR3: CASSSPSGGPETQYF.

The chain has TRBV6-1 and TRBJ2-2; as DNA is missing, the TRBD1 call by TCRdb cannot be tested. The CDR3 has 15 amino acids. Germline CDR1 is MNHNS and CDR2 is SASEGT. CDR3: CASILTGEGTGELFF.

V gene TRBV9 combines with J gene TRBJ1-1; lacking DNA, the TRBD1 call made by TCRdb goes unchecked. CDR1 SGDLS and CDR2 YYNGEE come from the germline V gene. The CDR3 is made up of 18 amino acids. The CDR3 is CASSAPPEGGHPNTEAFF.

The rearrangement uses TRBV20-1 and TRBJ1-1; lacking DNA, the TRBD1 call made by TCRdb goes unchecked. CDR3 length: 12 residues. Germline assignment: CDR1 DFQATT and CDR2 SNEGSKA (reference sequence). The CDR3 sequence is CSALTGYTEAFF.

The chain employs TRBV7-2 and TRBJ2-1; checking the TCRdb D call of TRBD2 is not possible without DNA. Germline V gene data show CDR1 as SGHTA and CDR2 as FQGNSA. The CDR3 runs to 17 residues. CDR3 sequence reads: CASSSGLAGGFYNEQFF.